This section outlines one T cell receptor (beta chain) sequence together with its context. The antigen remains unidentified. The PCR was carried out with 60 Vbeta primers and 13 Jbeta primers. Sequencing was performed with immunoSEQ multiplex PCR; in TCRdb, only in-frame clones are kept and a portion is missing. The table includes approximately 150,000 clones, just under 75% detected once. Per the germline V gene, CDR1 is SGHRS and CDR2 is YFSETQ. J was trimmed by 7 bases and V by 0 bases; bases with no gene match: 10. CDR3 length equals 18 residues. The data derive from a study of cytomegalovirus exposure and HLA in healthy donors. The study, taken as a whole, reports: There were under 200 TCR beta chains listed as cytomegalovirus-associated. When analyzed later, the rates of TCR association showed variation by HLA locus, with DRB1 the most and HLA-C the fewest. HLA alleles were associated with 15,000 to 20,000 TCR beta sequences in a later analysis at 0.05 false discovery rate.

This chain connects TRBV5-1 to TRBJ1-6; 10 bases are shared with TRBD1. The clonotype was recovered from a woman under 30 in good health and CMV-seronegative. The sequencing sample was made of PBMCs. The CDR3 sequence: CASSLVQGTGDFNSPLHF. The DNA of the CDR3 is TGCGCCAGCAGCTTGGTTCAAGGGACAGGGGATTTCAATTCACCCCTCCACTTT.